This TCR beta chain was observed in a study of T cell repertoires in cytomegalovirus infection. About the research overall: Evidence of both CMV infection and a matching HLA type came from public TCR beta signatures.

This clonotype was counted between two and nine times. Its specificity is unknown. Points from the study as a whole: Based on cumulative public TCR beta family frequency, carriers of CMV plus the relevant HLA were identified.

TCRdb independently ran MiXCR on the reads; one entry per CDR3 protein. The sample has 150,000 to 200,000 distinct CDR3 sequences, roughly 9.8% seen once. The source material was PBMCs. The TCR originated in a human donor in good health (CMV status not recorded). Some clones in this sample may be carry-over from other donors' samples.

CDR3 in amino acids: CASSAGTGLNYGYTF. CDR3 sequence (DNA): TGTGCCAGCAGCGCTGGGACAGGCCTAAACTATGGCTACACCTTC. The V and J genes are TRBV9 and TRBJ1-2, with 8 bases lining up with TRBD1. The CDR3 extends over 15 amino acids. Germline CDR1 SGDLS, CDR2 YYNGEE. V shed 3 bases, J shed 2 bases, and the junction held 6 bases outside the gene matches.